This T cell receptor (beta chain) was observed in a study of shared clonotypes between healthy human individuals. The protocol was immunoSEQ multiplex PCR, while the TCRdb copy is restricted to in-frame clones and leaves out a portion. The sample records under 150,000 clones, about 70% being singletons. All donors were healthy HIV-negative adults lacking recent acute infections or vaccinations. Germline values: CDR1 SGHAT, CDR2 FQNNGV. The CDR3 has 13 amino acids. Trimming stripped 1 base from V and 10 bases from J, with 13 bases between. Material for sequencing was memory CD8+ T cells sorted from blood. The subset was: CD45RO+ cells pooled with CCR7-negative TemRA cells. The chain is built from TRBV11-2 and TRBJ1-1, with a possible D match to TRBD1 (6 bases). This TCR came from a woman younger than 45 in good health. CDR3 residues: CASSLGGANVAFF. In DNA, the CDR3 is TGTGCCAGCAGCTTAGGGGGGGCAAATGTAGCTTTCTTT.